Each of the 25 T cell receptor beta chains below was sequenced from the same sample in a study of cytomegalovirus exposure and HLA in healthy donors. Amplification used 60 Vbeta primers and 13 Jbeta primers. Clones were read by immunoSEQ multiplex PCR, and TCRdb kept only the in-frame ones, dropping some. The sample comprises 90,000 to 120,000 clones, around three quarters of which are singletons, and over 5% rests with the top ten. The sequencing sample was made of PBMCs. These receptors came from a female donor in good health and CMV-seropositive.

The rearrangement uses TRBV9 and TRBJ2-3, with 11 bases that match TRBD2. From germline, CDR1 is SGDLS and CDR2 YYNGEE. The V and J ends lost 4 bases and 3 bases, in that order; junction bases with no gene match: 1. The CDR3 loop spans 14 amino acids. CDR3 nucleotides: TGTGCCAGCAGCCCTAGCGGGGGGACAGATACGCAGTATTTT. This gives the protein CASSPSGGTDTQYF.

The sample holds a few counts of this clone. Compared with germline, one end of the junction differs, possibly owing to a read error. V and J are TRBV7-7 and TRBJ2-5; TRBD2 matches at 7 bases. The V gene's germline CDR1 is SSHAT and CDR2 FNYEAQ (reference sequence). This CDR3 contains 17 residues. The CDR3: CASSPSAGGGGQETQYF. As DNA, the CDR3 is TGTGCTAGCAGCCCGTCTGCGGGCGGGGGAGGGCAAGAGACCCAGTACTTC. Using reference TRBV7-7 and TRBJ2-5 for the parts outside the CDR3, the full variable domain is GAGVSQSPRYKVTKRGQDVTLRCDPISSHATLYWYQQALGQGPEFLTYFNYEAQPDKSGLPSDRFSAERPEGSISTLTIQRTEQRDSAMYRCASSPSAGGGGQETQYFGPGTRLLVL.

This chain links TRBV18 with TRBJ1-5, with 9 bases matching TRBD1. CDR1 and CDR2 from the germline V gene are KGHSH and LQKENI. V shed 3 bases, J shed 6 bases, and the junction held 9 bases outside the gene matches. The CDR3 is 16 residues long. The CDR3 DNA is TGTGCCAGCTCACCGCTCGGACAGGGGTATGGTCAGCCCCAGCATTTT. This gives the protein CASSPLGQGYGQPQHF.

V usage is TRBV20-1 and J usage is TRBJ2-7, with D uncertain. Germline CDR1 reads DFQATT; CDR2 reads SNEGSKA (reference sequence). Between the trimmed V and J ends, which lost 3 bases and 6 bases, there was a span of 9 bases. The CDR3 length is 11 residues. The CDR3 DNA sequence: TGCAGTGCTAGTCCCGGGTCCGAGCAGTACTTC. Its protein product is CSASPGSEQYF.

This chain joins TRBV15 and TRBJ2-1; D is perhaps TRBD2 (5 bases). Germline CDR1 reads LNHNV; CDR2 reads YYDKDF (reference sequence). The CDR3 length is 13 residues. V was clipped by 3 bases and J by 7 bases, with 10 bases between them. The CDR3 coding sequence is TGTGCCACCAGCAGCCAAGCGGTGAATGAGCAGTTCTTC. Translation gives CATSSQAVNEQFF.

This clone was recorded a few times. The chain has TRBV7-9 and TRBJ1-2; 7 bases are shared with TRBD1. Trimming removed 0 bases from V and 2 bases from J; junction bases left unmatched: 6. The CDR3 covers 16 residues. The germline gives CDR1 SEHNR, CDR2 FQNEAQ (reference sequence). For the CDR3, the DNA is TGTGCCAGCAGCTTAGCACACCGGGACAGCAACTATGGCTACACCTTC. Translation gives CASSLAHRDSNYGYTF.

The chain uses TRBV7-8 and TRBJ1-1; TRBD1 matches at 8 bases. Germline-derived CDR1 and CDR2 are SGHVS and FQNEAQ. The CDR3 sequence is 13 residues long. V was clipped by 3 bases and J by 4 bases; unmatched bases: 1. The CDR3 sequence: CASSFGQGTEAFF. CDR3 DNA: TGTGCCAGCAGCTTCGGACAGGGCACTGAAGCTTTCTTT.

The chain recombines TRBV7-9 with TRBJ2-1; D perhaps matches TRBD2 (8 bases). The CDR3 extends over 18 amino acids. CDR1 is SEHNR and CDR2 is FQNEAQ in the germline V gene (reference sequence). V was pared by 5 bases and J by 7 bases, with 27 bases between. The DNA of the CDR3 is TGTGCCAGCAGCGCCAGACAGGGTGGGCTAGCGGGTCCAAATGAGCAGTTCTTC. This encodes CASSARQGGLAGPNEQFF.

The chain recombines TRBV11-2 with TRBJ2-2; 11 nucleotides agree with TRBD1. The germline V gene has CDR1 SGHAT and CDR2 FQNNGV. V dropped 7 bases and J dropped 6; count of bases not matched to a gene: 4. The length of the CDR3 is 14 residues. The CDR3 sequence: CASKGQGASGELFF. Here the CDR3 DNA reads TGTGCCAGCAAAGGACAGGGGGCGTCCGGGGAGCTGTTTTTT.

The chain links TRBV4-1 to TRBJ2-1, with D unresolved. This CDR3 comprises 14 residues. The V and J ends lost 0 bases and 7 bases respectively, with 10 bases between them. The germline V gene has CDR1 MGHRA and CDR2 YSYEKL. This CDR3 reads CASSQESRFNEQFF. The CDR3 DNA reads as TGCGCCAGCAGCCAAGAGAGCCGGTTTAATGAGCAGTTCTTC.

Regarding this clone: The same CDR3 can be traced to other DNA sequences in this sample. The rearrangement links TRBV7-9 to TRBJ2-3, with TRBD2 matching over 12 bases. Germline assignment: CDR1 SEHNR and CDR2 FQNEAQ (reference sequence). V shed 1 base and J 4 bases; nucleotides not matched to a gene: 9. The CDR3 length is 18 residues. CDR3 in amino acids: CASSLGSSGRASSDTQYF. For the CDR3, the DNA is TGTGCCAGCAGCTTAGGGTCTAGCGGGAGGGCCTCGTCAGATACGCAGTATTTT.

The CDR3 bases are TGTGCCAGCAGCTTATCACCGGGACAGGGGATTGGCGGGGAGCTGTTTTTT. Translating gives CASSLSPGQGIGGELFF. The rearrangement joins TRBV11-3 to TRBJ2-2; 10 bases are shared with TRBD1. After removal of 2 bases from V and 7 bases from J, the junction contained 10 bases not matched to a gene. Germline-derived CDR1 and CDR2 are SGHNT and YENEEA. CDR3 length: 17 residues.

The V and J genes are TRBV29-1 and TRBJ2-1; TRBD2 matches 13 bases. The junction had 4 bases not matched to a gene; V was cut back by 6 bases and J by 2 bases. The germline CDR1 and CDR2 sequences are SQVTM and ANQGSEA. There are 15 residues in the CDR3. The CDR3 DNA reads as TGCAGCGTGCCCACTAGCGGGGGGGCCTACAATGAGCAGTTCTTC. Translating gives CSVPTSGGAYNEQFF.

The chain recombines TRBV29-1 with TRBJ1-2; 7 nucleotides match TRBD1. The V gene end was trimmed by 5 bases and the J gene end by 7 bases; junction bases not matched to a gene: 4. CDR3 length equals 11 residues. In germline, CDR1 is SQVTM, CDR2 ANQGSEA. DNA of the CDR3: TGCAGCGTTACGGCAGGGGGTGGCTACACCTTC. Protein product: CSVTAGGGYTF.

This clone was counted only a few times. This rearrangement joins TRBV6-1 to TRBJ2-7; 8 bases are shared with TRBD1. The germline gives CDR1 MNHNS, CDR2 SASEGT. This CDR3 is 14 amino acids long. V was pared by 8 bases and J by 0 bases, with 6 bases of the junction left unmatched. The CDR3 DNA sequence: TGTGCCAGCTCCTTCGGACAGGGCTCCTACGAGCAGTACTTC. Encoded protein: CASSFGQGSYEQYF.

The chain has TRBV5-1 and TRBJ1-5; D remains unclear. The CDR3 has 13 amino acids. Germline assignment: CDR1 SGHRS and CDR2 YFSETQ. V was cut by 4 bases and J by 3 bases, with 8 bases left in between. CDR3 in amino acids: CASSATLNQPQHF. DNA of the CDR3: TGCGCCAGCAGCGCGACACTCAATCAGCCCCAGCATTTT. Looking up the rest from reference TRBV5-1 and TRBJ1-5 gives the full variable domain: KAGVTQTPRYLIKTRGQQVTLSCSPISGHRSVSWYQQTPGQGLQFLFEYFSETQRNKGNFPGRFSGRQFSNSRSEMNVSTLELGDSALYLCASSATLNQPQHFGDGTRLSIL.

A note on this clone: At one of its ends the junction is not consistent with the germline gene, which may arise from a read error. This chain joins TRBV5-5 and TRBJ1-3; 10 bases align to TRBD1. Germline loops: CDR1 SGHKS, CDR2 YYEKEE (reference sequence). The length of the CDR3 is 15 residues. This CDR3 is CASNLGTGAGNTIYF. CDR3 bases: TGTGCCAGCAACTTGGGGACAGGGGCTGGAAACACCATATATTTT.

V and J are TRBV28 and TRBJ1-2; TRBD1 agrees at 8 bases. Germline V gene data show CDR1 as MDHEN and CDR2 as SYDVKM. The CDR3 is made up of 15 amino acids. With V trimmed by 5 bases and J by 4 bases, 9 bases remained unmatched. CDR3 in DNA: TGTGCCAGCAGTACCCTGGACAGGGTTGGCTATGGCTACACCTTC. Its protein is CASSTLDRVGYGYTF.

This chain joins TRBV7-9 and TRBJ1-2; 10 bases line up with TRBD1. Germline assignment: CDR1 SEHNR and CDR2 FQNEAQ (reference sequence). This CDR3 is 15 amino acids long. Trimming at V came to 5 bases and at J to 1 base, leaving 4 bases not matched to a gene. The CDR3 spells CASSVGTGVNYGYTF. The CDR3 DNA reads as TGTGCCAGCAGCGTAGGGACAGGGGTTAACTATGGCTACACCTTC.

The chain couples TRBV4-2 to TRBJ1-4; D perhaps matches TRBD1 (5 bases). The CDR3 is 17 amino acids. Germline V gene lookup returns CDR1 LGHNA and CDR2 YNFKEQ. V lost 1 base and J lost 7, with 19 bases in between. CDR3 DNA: TGTGCCAGCAGCCAAGGCCCCGGGCAGGGAGGAAGTGAAAAACTGTTTTTT. Its protein product is CASSQGPGQGGSEKLFF.

The CDR3 reads CASRSGSDTQYF. Here the CDR3 DNA reads TGTGCCAGCAGGAGCGGATCAGATACGCAGTATTTT. This sequence joins TRBV2 and TRBJ2-3, with D perhaps matching TRBD2 (5 bases). V lost 6 bases to trimming and J lost 4 bases, with 8 bases between them. Germline assignment: CDR1 SNHLY and CDR2 FYNNEI. This CDR3 is built from 12 residues.

The chain employs TRBV5-5 and TRBJ2-3; D remains ambiguous. CDR1 is SGHKS and CDR2 is YYEKEE in the germline V gene (reference sequence). The CDR3 contains 16 residues. V shed 1 base and J shed 1 base, with 13 bases lying between them. The CDR3 region is CASSLNVGGGTDTQYF. CDR3 DNA: TGTGCCAGCAGCTTGAATGTGGGTGGAGGCACAGATACGCAGTATTTT. Variable domain in full (rest from reference TRBV5-5 and TRBJ2-3): DAGVTQSPTHLIKTRGQQVTLRCSPISGHKSVSWYQQVLGQGPQFIFQYYEKEERGRGNFPDRFSARQFPNYSSELNVNALLLGDSALYLCASSLNVGGGTDTQYFGPGTRLTVL.

The rearrangement joins TRBV4-2 to TRBJ2-5; 12 nucleotides match TRBD2. This CDR3 is built from 19 residues. J gave up 5 bases and V 0 bases, and 13 bases lay outside the gene matches. CDR1 and CDR2 (germline): LGHNA, YNFKEQ. The CDR3 DNA reads TGTGCCAGCAGCCAAGAAAGGGCGACTAGCGGGAGTACTGGTGAGACCCAGTACTTC. Its protein is CASSQERATSGSTGETQYF.

This chain uses TRBV7-8 with TRBJ1-5; D unclear. The CDR3 covers 15 residues. Germline V gives CDR1 SGHVS, CDR2 FQNEAQ. Trimming removed 5 bases from V and 6 bases from J, with 17 bases in between. Here the CDR3 reads CASSAYGLGSQPQHF. For the CDR3, the DNA is TGTGCCAGCAGCGCCTACGGGTTGGGTAGTCAGCCCCAGCATTTT.

This clone was counted between two and nine times. J is TRBJ1-2 and V is TRBV25-1; TRBD1 aligns across 10 bases. This CDR3 region has 16 residues. The V gene's germline CDR1 is MGHDK and CDR2 SYGVNS. Trimming removed 8 bases from V and 8 bases from J; junction bases left unmatched: 17. CDR3 in amino acids: CASHNDGQGGLGGYTF. The CDR3 DNA is TGTGCCAGCCATAATGACGGACAGGGGGGACTCGGGGGCTACACCTTC.